This TCR beta chain was recorded in a study of T cells in Graves' hyperthyroidism and ophthalmopathy. This clonotype was counted a few times. Its antigen is currently unknown. Trimming shortened V by 0 bases and J by 4 bases, and 7 bases separated the two germline ends. This CDR3 has 15 residues. The germline V gene has CDR1 LGHDT and CDR2 YNNKEL (reference sequence). RNA transcripts provided the source from which TCR beta CDR3 regions were amplified. Researchers ran a first-round RT-PCR on the TCR CDR3 using the HTBI primer set. Each CDR3 protein gets one entry after TCRdb re-called the multiplex PCR reads with MiXCR. Of hundreds of thousands of distinct CDR3 sequences in the sample, 16% were seen once. Points from the study as a whole: The model's output predicted ophthalmopathy at a median of roughly seven months prior to onset. Most clonotypes expanded in thyroid above 0.001 were likewise present in blood.

What was sequenced was blood. The J gene is TRBJ1-6, the V gene TRBV3-1; D gene uncertain. The TCR comes from a woman aged 40 to 50 with Graves' ophthalmopathy. The CDR3 spells CASSQDIRYNSPLHF. The CDR3 DNA follows: TGTGCCAGCAGCCAAGATATCAGATATAATTCACCCCTCCACTTT.